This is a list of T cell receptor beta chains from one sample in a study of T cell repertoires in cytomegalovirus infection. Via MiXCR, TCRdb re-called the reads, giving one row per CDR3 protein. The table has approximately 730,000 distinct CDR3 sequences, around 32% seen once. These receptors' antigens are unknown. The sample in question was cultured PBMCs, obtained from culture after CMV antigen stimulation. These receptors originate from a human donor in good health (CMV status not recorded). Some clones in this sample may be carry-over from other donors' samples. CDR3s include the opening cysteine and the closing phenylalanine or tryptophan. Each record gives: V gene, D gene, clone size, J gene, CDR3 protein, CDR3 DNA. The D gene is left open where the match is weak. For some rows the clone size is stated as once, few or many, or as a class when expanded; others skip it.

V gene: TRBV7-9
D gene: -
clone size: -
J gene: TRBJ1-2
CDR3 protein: CASSYIVDIHYGYTF
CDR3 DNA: TGTGCCAGCAGCTACATCGTTGACATCCACTATGGCTACACCTTC

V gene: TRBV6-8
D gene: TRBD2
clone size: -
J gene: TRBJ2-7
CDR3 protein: CASRPGTSRSWPLDEQYF
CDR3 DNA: TGTGCCAGCAGACCCGGGACTAGCAGGAGTTGGCCTTTGGACGAGCAGTACTTC

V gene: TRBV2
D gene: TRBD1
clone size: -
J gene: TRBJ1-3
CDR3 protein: CASSGTASSGNTIYF
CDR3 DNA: TGTGCCAGCTCCGGGACAGCAAGCTCTGGAAACACCATATATTTT

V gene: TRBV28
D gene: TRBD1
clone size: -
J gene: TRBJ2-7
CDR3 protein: CASSLPLGQIYEQYF
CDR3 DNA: TGTGCCAGCAGTTTACCTCTGGGACAGATCTACGAGCAGTACTTC

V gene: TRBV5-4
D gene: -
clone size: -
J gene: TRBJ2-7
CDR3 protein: CASSLEGQGGYEQYF
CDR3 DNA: TGTGCCAGCAGCTTGGAGGGGCAGGGAGGCTACGAGCAGTACTTC

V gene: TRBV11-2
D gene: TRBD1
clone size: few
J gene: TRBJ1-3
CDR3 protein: CASSQTGTEGNTIYF
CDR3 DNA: TGTGCCAGCAGCCAGACAGGGACAGAAGGAAACACCATATATTTT

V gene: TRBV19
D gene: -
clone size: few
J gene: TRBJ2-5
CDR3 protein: CASSSFRGYQETQYF
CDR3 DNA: TGTGCCAGTAGTTCCTTCAGGGGATACCAAGAGACCCAGTACTTC

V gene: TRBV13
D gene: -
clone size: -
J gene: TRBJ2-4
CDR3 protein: CASSFSRNIQYF
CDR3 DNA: TGTGCCAGCAGCTTTAGCAGAAACATTCAGTACTTC

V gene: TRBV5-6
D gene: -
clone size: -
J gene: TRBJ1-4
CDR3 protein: CASSLASGAVEKLFF
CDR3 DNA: TGTGCCAGCAGCTTGGCCTCAGGGGCCGTTGAAAAACTGTTTTTT

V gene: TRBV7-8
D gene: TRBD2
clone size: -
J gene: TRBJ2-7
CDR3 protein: CASSPTGGTTPITHEQYF
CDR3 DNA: TGTGCCAGCAGCCCCACGGGGGGTACCACCCCGATTACTCACGAGCAGTACTTC

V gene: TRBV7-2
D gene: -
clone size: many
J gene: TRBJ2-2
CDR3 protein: CASRLQGAGTGELFF
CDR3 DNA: TGTGCCAGCAGGCTACAGGGAGCTGGCACCGGGGAGCTGTTTTTT

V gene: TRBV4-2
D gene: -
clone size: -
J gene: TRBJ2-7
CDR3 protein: CASSPVVRGEQYF
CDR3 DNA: TGTGCCAGCTCTCCTGTTGTGAGGGGCGAGCAGTACTTC

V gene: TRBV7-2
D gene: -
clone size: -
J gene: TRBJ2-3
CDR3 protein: CASSPSGLGPGTQYF
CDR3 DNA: TGTGCCAGCAGCCCTAGTGGGCTGGGCCCGGGTACGCAGTATTTT

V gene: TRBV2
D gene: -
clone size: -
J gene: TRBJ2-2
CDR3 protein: CASRGRGPRGELFF
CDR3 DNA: TGTGCCAGCCGGGGTAGGGGACCCCGGGGGGAGCTGTTTTTT

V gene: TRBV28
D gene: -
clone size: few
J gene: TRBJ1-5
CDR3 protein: CASSRTGPPHF
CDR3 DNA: TGTGCCAGCAGTAGAACAGGGCCACCCCATTTT